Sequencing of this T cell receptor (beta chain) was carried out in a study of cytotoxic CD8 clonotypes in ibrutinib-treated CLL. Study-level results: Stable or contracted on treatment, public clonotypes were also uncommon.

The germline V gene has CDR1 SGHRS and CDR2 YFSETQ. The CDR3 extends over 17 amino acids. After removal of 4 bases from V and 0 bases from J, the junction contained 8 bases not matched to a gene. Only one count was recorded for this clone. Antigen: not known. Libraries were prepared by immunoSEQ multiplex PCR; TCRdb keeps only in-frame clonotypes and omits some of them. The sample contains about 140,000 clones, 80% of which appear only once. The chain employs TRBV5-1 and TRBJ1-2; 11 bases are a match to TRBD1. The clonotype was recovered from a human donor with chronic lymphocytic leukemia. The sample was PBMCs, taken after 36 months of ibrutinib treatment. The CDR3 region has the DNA TGCGCCAGCAGCCCCGGACAGGGGGCTTCAGCTAACTATGGCTACACCTTC. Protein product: CASSPGQGASANYGYTF.